This entry lists 17 T cell receptor beta chains sequenced from one sample in a study of CD8 T cells in ankylosing spondylitis. Study results and caveats: What appeared characteristic of ankylosing spondylitis blood was a TCR beta motif of fewer than ten highly homologous variants.

TCRdb reanalysed the 5' RACE reads using MiXCR and keeps one entry per CDR3 protein. The repertoire holds about 400,000 distinct CDR3 sequences, with around 22% as singletons. These receptors lack a known antigen. The specimen sequenced was blood, either unsorted or a sorted T cell fraction (not recorded which). Receptors originate from a male donor with ankylosing spondylitis.

This clonotype was seen more than once but under ten times. The chain carries TRBV15 and TRBJ2-5, with D possibly TRBD2 on 6 matching bases. Trimming removed 2 bases at V and 5 bases at J, with 15 bases between. CDR3 length: 15 amino acids. Germline-derived CDR1 and CDR2 are LNHNV and YYDKDF (reference sequence). This CDR3 is CATSRSDGGSETQYF. The CDR3 nucleotides read TGTGCCACCAGCAGATCCGACGGAGGGAGCGAGACCCAGTACTTC.

V usage is TRBV28 and J usage is TRBJ2-2; D gene ambiguous. The CDR3 length is 13 residues. The germline V and J ends were trimmed by 6 bases and 7 bases, with 12 bases remaining between them. CDR1 MDHEN and CDR2 SYDVKM come from the germline V gene. This chain's CDR3 is CASSYTFGGELFF. The CDR3 coding sequence is TGTGCCAGCAGCTACACCTTTGGCGGGGAGCTGTTTTTT. The whole variable domain, filled in from reference TRBV28 and TRBJ2-2, reads DVKVTQSSRYLVKRTGEKVFLECVQDMDHENMFWYRQDPGLGLRLIYFSYDVKMKEKGDIPEGYSVSREKKERFSLILESASTNQTSMYLCASSYTFGGELFFGEGSRLTVL.

This clonotype was seen a handful of times. The gene calls are TRBV20-1 and TRBJ2-7; the D gene is possibly TRBD1 (6 bases). The CDR3 is made up of 15 amino acids. Trimming pared 1 base from V and 6 bases from J, leaving 19 bases between. Germline V CDR1 and CDR2: DFQATT, SNEGSKA (reference sequence). CDR3 DNA sequence: TGCAGTGCTAGAGGCGAACAGGGCTGGGGCCGCGAGCAGTACTTC. This codes for CSARGEQGWGREQYF.

This clonotype was detected a few times. This sequence joins TRBV28 and TRBJ2-1; TRBD2 agrees at 8 bases. This CDR3 contains 13 residues. V was pared by 7 bases and J by 6 bases, with 5 bases of the junction left unmatched. CDR1 is MDHEN and CDR2 is SYDVKM in the germline V gene. The CDR3 loop is CASKAGGINEQFF. Written as DNA, the CDR3 is TGTGCCAGCAAGGCGGGAGGTATCAATGAGCAGTTCTTC.

This clonotype was observed a few times. This sequence joins TRBV5-1 and TRBJ2-7, with D maybe TRBD1 (6 bases). The V gene's germline CDR1 is SGHRS and CDR2 YFSETQ. Trimming removed 1 base from V and 7 bases from J, with 21 bases in between. CDR3 size: 16 residues. The CDR3 nucleotides are TGCGCCAGCAGCTTGCCCGACAGGACCACCTCGGGTGAGCAGTACTTC. This codes for CASSLPDRTTSGEQYF.

This CDR3 is CASSLTGVSNQPQHF. The CDR3 coding sequence is TGTGCCAGCTCGCTGACAGGGGTTAGCAATCAGCCCCAGCATTTT. The gene calls are TRBV18 and TRBJ1-5, with 8 bases aligning to TRBD1. Trimming at V came to 6 bases and at J to 0 bases, leaving 4 bases not matched to a gene. CDR3 size: 15 residues. CDR1 and CDR2 (germline): KGHSH, LQKENI.

This clonotype has more than one count but fewer than ten. The chain employs TRBV12-3 or TRBV12-4 and TRBJ2-6; maybe TRBD1 (6 bases). V gave up 3 bases and J gave up 0 bases, with 15 bases separating them. CDR3 length equals 18 residues. The CDR3 protein is CASSFSPGQRSGANVLTF. DNA of the CDR3: TGTGCCAGCAGTTTTTCTCCGGGACAACGCTCTGGGGCCAACGTCCTGACTTTC.

The rearrangement links TRBV7-2 to TRBJ2-7, with D possibly matching TRBD1 (6 bases). CDR3 length: 14 amino acids. CDR1 is SGHTA, CDR2 FQGNSA, per germline. V lost 3 bases, J lost 3 bases, and 12 bases lay in between. The CDR3 here is CASSFSGTLYEQYF. CDR3 nucleotide sequence: TGTGCCAGCAGCTTTTCCGGGACACTCTACGAGCAGTACTTC.

The chain carries TRBV20-1 and TRBJ2-7; possible D gene TRBD1, 5 bases. This CDR3 spans 15 amino acids. The ends were cut back, 2 bases at V and 2 bases at J, with 16 bases in the middle. Looked up from germline, CDR1 is DFQATT and CDR2 is SNEGSKA (reference sequence). The CDR3 here is CSARLIAQGAYEQYF. The CDR3 DNA sequence: TGCAGTGCTAGACTCATAGCCCAAGGGGCCTACGAGCAGTACTTC.

This chain connects TRBV12-3 or TRBV12-4 to TRBJ1-4; a weak D match, TRBD1 (5 bases). CDR3 length: 13 residues. Trimming took 4 bases from V and 7 from J, leaving 10 bases between them. The CDR3: CASSSGTFEKLFF. In DNA, the CDR3 is TGTGCCAGCAGTTCAGGGACGTTTGAAAAACTGTTTTTT.

V gene TRBV9 combines with J gene TRBJ1-2; D might be TRBD1 (6 bases). Per the germline V gene, CDR1 is SGDLS and CDR2 is YYNGEE. Deletions cut 3 bases from V and 7 bases from J, with 22 bases between. The CDR3 extends over 16 amino acids. CDR3 in DNA: TGTGCCAGCAGCGCTGCCTCCCGGGATACAGGGACTGGCTACACCTTC. Translating gives CASSAASRDTGTGYTF.

This clonotype was found a few times. V is TRBV5-5 and J is TRBJ2-3, with D maybe TRBD2 (6 bases). Germline assignment: CDR1 SGHKS and CDR2 YYEKEE (reference sequence). The CDR3 is 16 residues long. V was cut by 1 base and J by 6 bases, with 18 bases left in between. CDR3 nucleotide sequence: TGTGCCAGCAGCTTGATCGGCGGGAATAATCGTGATACGCAGTATTTT. It translates to CASSLIGGNNRDTQYF.

This clonotype has just a few counts. The chain links TRBV5-1 to TRBJ2-1, with 8 bases identical to TRBD2. Germline lookup yields CDR1 SGHRS and CDR2 YFSETQ. The length of the CDR3 is 16 residues. Unmatched junction bases numbered 10, after V lost 4 bases and J lost 4 bases. CDR3 nucleotide sequence: TGCGCCAGCAGCCCGGGGGGGGAGCTGGGTTACAATGAGCAGTTCTTC. Residues: CASSPGGELGYNEQFF.

The J gene is TRBJ1-1, the V gene TRBV20-1; D call uncertain. The germline V gene encodes CDR1 DFQATT and CDR2 SNEGSKA (reference sequence). This CDR3 has 14 residues. V was cut by 2 bases and J by 3 bases, with 13 bases left in between. The CDR3 loop is CSARISLGDTEAFF. The DNA for the CDR3 is TGCAGTGCTAGAATAAGCCTCGGGGACACTGAAGCTTTCTTT.

The V call is TRBV11-2, the J call TRBJ2-1; no reliable D call. Trimming took off 3 bases at V and 9 bases at J, with 12 bases between the two ends. The CDR3 loop spans 13 amino acids. Germline CDR1 is SGHAT and CDR2 is FQNNGV. The CDR3 nucleotides read TGTGCCAGCAGCTTGAATAGCCTCGGTGAGCAGTTCTTC. Its protein product is CASSLNSLGEQFF. The whole variable domain, remainder taken from reference TRBV11-2 and TRBJ2-1, is EAGVAQSPRYKIIEKRQSVAFWCNPISGHATLYWYQQILGQGPKLLIQFQNNGVVDDSQLPKDRFSAERLKGVDSTLKIQPAKLEDSAVYLCASSLNSLGEQFFGPGTRLTVL.

This sequence joins TRBV10-3 and TRBJ2-2, with no clear D. V gave up 10 bases and J gave up 6 bases, with 15 bases separating them. Germline V gene lookup returns CDR1 ENHRY and CDR2 SYGVKD. The length of the CDR3 is 13 residues. CDR3 DNA: TGTGCCACCCTCGATAGGGCACCCGGGGAGCTGTTTTTT. It yields the protein CATLDRAPGELFF.

The chain joins TRBV28 to TRBJ2-1; possibly TRBD2 for D (5 bases). The ends were cut back, 6 bases at V and 1 base at J, with 16 bases in the middle. CDR3 length equals 16 residues. Per the germline V gene, CDR1 is MDHEN and CDR2 is SYDVKM. CDR3 in DNA: TGTGCCAGCAGGCCCGGAGGACCCGGATCCTACAATGAGCAGTTCTTC. Protein: CASRPGGPGSYNEQFF.